This T cell receptor (beta chain) was retrieved from a study of T cells in Graves' hyperthyroidism and ophthalmopathy. Using RNA transcripts as the source, TCR beta CDR3 regions were amplified. HTBI primers were the set used in a first-round RT-PCR of the TCR CDR3. TCRdb re-analysed the multiplex PCR reads in MiXCR, keeping a single row per CDR3 protein. The sample carries 250,000 to 350,000 distinct CDR3 sequences, 17% recorded once. Uncontrolled infection, other autoimmune disease, pregnancy or lactation disqualified patients from enrolment. The CDR3 covers 14 residues. CDR1 MNHEY and CDR2 SMNVEV come from the germline V gene (reference sequence). J was trimmed by 4 bases and V by 5 bases; bases with no gene match: 6. This clonotype came up many times.

V and J are TRBV27 and TRBJ2-7; the match to TRBD2 covers 9 bases. This receptor was obtained from a woman in her sixties with Graves' ophthalmopathy. Source material: blood. CDR3 DNA sequence: TGTGCCAGCAGTAGACTAGCGGCCGATTACGAGCAGTACTTC. Residues: CASSRLAADYEQYF.